One and the same sample provided the 20 T cell receptor beta chains below, sequenced in a study of cytomegalovirus exposure and HLA in healthy donors. The PCR had 60 Vbeta and 13 Jbeta primers. Some clones are missing from TCRdb's copy, which holds only in-frame ones; the method was immunoSEQ multiplex PCR. The sample has about 91,000 clones; roughly two thirds are singletons. The specimen was PBMCs. The receptors were gathered from a female donor in good health and CMV-seronegative.

There are a few counts of this clone. The V and J genes are TRBV29-1 and TRBJ2-2; 8 bases fit TRBD2. CDR1 SQVTM and CDR2 ANQGSEA come from the germline V gene. The CDR3 length is 15 residues. The V gene end was trimmed by 5 bases and the J gene end by 0 bases; junction bases not matched to a gene: 5. The CDR3 protein is CSVPAGVANTGELFF. The CDR3 DNA sequence: TGCAGCGTTCCAGCGGGGGTCGCGAACACCGGGGAGCTGTTTTTT.

The chain uses TRBV19 and TRBJ1-2; TRBD1 aligns across 8 bases. Germline assignment: CDR1 LNHDA and CDR2 SQIVND (reference sequence). Trimming took 3 bases from V and 4 from J; bases not matched to a gene: 7. There are 15 residues in the CDR3. DNA of the CDR3: TGTGCCAGTAGTATCCCGAGACAGGGGAGCTATGGCTACACCTTC. It translates to CASSIPRQGSYGYTF.

A few counts support this clone. This chain joins TRBV4-3 and TRBJ1-2; D unresolved. Trimming left V 0 bases short and J 5 bases short, with 16 bases between. The CDR3 extends over 16 amino acids. Germline loops: CDR1 LGHNA, CDR2 YSLEER. The CDR3 nucleotides read TGCGCCAGCAGCCAAGAATTCCAGGTCCCTGTGTATGGCTACACCTTC. It codes for CASSQEFQVPVYGYTF.

The genes are TRBV28 and TRBJ2-2; TRBD2 matches at 11 bases. Trimming cost V 7 bases and J 7 bases; bases outside gene matches: 5. CDR1 MDHEN and CDR2 SYDVKM come from the germline V gene. This CDR3 has 14 residues. The DNA for the CDR3 is TGTGCCAGCACTAGCGGGAGGACAATCGGGGAGCTGTTTTTT. Amino acid sequence: CASTSGRTIGELFF.

The chain carries TRBV6-4 and TRBJ2-2, with TRBD2 identical over 10 bases. The CDR3 is 13 residues long. V dropped 8 bases and J dropped 5; count of bases not matched to a gene: 2. Germline CDR1 MRHNA, CDR2 SNTAGT. For the CDR3, the DNA is TGTGCCAGCCGTAGCGGGAGGACCGGGGAGCTGTTTTTT. Its protein is CASRSGRTGELFF.

DNA of the CDR3: TGTGCCAGCAGCCCCCCGACTAGCCCCGGGGAGCTGTTTTTT. This sequence encodes CASSPPTSPGELFF. V and J are TRBV6-5 and TRBJ2-2; TRBD2 matches at 7 bases. Trimming cost V 6 bases and J 6 bases; bases outside gene matches: 7. CDR3 size: 14 residues. CDR1 and CDR2 (germline): MNHEY, SVGAGI.

The rearrangement joins TRBV19 to TRBJ2-1, with 14 nucleotides matching TRBD2. V gave up 5 bases and J gave up 1 base; unmatched junction bases: 10. The germline gives CDR1 LNHDA, CDR2 SQIVND (reference sequence). This CDR3 contains 19 residues. The DNA of the CDR3 is TGTGCCAGTAGTCTCGCCTCCGGGACTAGCGGGGGTTCCTACAATGAGCAGTTCTTC. Protein: CASSLASGTSGGSYNEQFF.

This chain connects TRBV5-1 to TRBJ2-3; 8 bases are a match to TRBD2. Germline CDR1 reads SGHRS; CDR2 reads YFSETQ. With V trimmed by 0 bases and J by 3 bases, 6 bases remained unmatched. The CDR3 covers 16 residues. CDR3 amino acids: CASSLEGGRWTDTQYF. The CDR3 coding sequence is TGCGCCAGCAGCTTGGAGGGCGGGAGGTGGACAGATACGCAGTATTTT.

CDR3 DNA sequence: TGCGCCAGCAGCTTGGGGGCCTCCTTCACAGATACGCAGTATTTT. Translation: CASSLGASFTDTQYF. The rearrangement links TRBV5-1 to TRBJ2-3; D gene uncertain. The CDR3 contains 15 residues. The germline CDR1 and CDR2 sequences are SGHRS and YFSETQ. V was trimmed by 0 bases and J by 2 bases, leaving 10 bases between them.

The chain employs TRBV19 and TRBJ2-7; the D gene is possibly TRBD1 (5 bases). The germline CDR1 and CDR2 sequences are LNHDA and SQIVND (reference sequence). The CDR3 has 16 amino acids. Between the trimmed V and J ends, which lost 1 base and 6 bases, there was a span of 19 bases. The CDR3 DNA follows: TGTGCCAGTAGTATAGGAGGATCAGGGCCAATGCGCGAGCAGTACTTC. This codes for CASSIGGSGPMREQYF. The variable domain in full, with the rest retrieved from reference TRBV19 and TRBJ2-7, is DGGITQSPKYLFRKEGQNVTLSCEQNLNHDAMYWYRQDPGQGLRLIYYSQIVNDFQKGDIAEGYSVSREKKESFPLTVTSAQKNPTAFYLCASSIGGSGPMREQYFGPGTRLTVT.

Notes on this clone: At one end the junction does not follow the germline gene, possibly because of a read error. CDR3 sequence: CIVEVASGGLQSYEQYF. The CDR3 coding sequence is TGCATCGTTGAAGTGGCTAGCGGGGGGCTCCAATCCTACGAGCAGTACTTC. The chain employs TRBV29-1 and TRBJ2-7; 11 bases are a match to TRBD2. Germline loops: CDR1 SQVTM, CDR2 ANQGSEA. The CDR3 extends over 17 amino acids.

The chain has TRBV7-9 and TRBJ2-1; a possible D gene is TRBD2 (5 bases). Germline CDR1 and CDR2: SEHNR and FQNEAQ (reference sequence). With 1 base removed from V and 8 bases from J, the gap between germline ends came to 18 bases. This CDR3 is 16 amino acids long. Here the CDR3 DNA reads TGTGCCAGCAGCTTAGAGGACTCGTCTACCCCCCATGAGCAGTTCTTC. Translation gives CASSLEDSSTPHEQFF.

CDR3 sequence: CASSGQGITDTQYF. The CDR3 coding sequence is TGTGCCAGCAGCGGGCAGGGGATCACAGATACGCAGTATTTT. The chain uses TRBV7-8 and TRBJ2-3; D might be TRBD1 (6 bases). Trimming stripped 5 bases from V and 2 bases from J, with 11 bases between. CDR3 length: 14 residues. CDR1 and CDR2 from the germline V gene are SGHVS and FQNEAQ.

The rearrangement uses TRBV6-6 and TRBJ2-3; 8 bases are shared with TRBD2. Germline CDR1 MNHNY, CDR2 SVGAGI (reference sequence). V was pared by 5 bases and J by 1 base, with 5 bases of the junction left unmatched. The CDR3 has 15 residues. The CDR3 bases are TGTGCCAGCAGTGCACTAGCGGCACGCACAGATACGCAGTATTTT. This encodes CASSALAARTDTQYF.

In this sample, this clone turned up a few times. The chain links TRBV10-1 to TRBJ2-1, with a possible D match to TRBD2 (6 bases). CDR3 size: 14 residues. The germline gives CDR1 WNHNN, CDR2 SYGVQD (reference sequence). The germline V and J ends were trimmed by 3 bases and 7 bases, with 13 bases remaining between them. CDR3 DNA: TGCGCCAGCAGTGATCGGGAGAGGGGAAATGAGCAGTTCTTC. It yields the protein CASSDRERGNEQFF.

The chain uses TRBV6-6 and TRBJ2-3, with a tentative D call TRBD2 (5 bases). Germline CDR1 reads MNHNY; CDR2 reads SVGAGI (reference sequence). Trimming shortened V by 2 bases and J by 5 bases, and 8 bases separated the two germline ends. The CDR3 is 13 residues long. The CDR3: CASSYGLIDTQYF. CDR3 nucleotides: TGTGCCAGCAGTTACGGACTTATAGATACGCAGTATTTT.

This clone showed up just a few times. The chain links TRBV28 to TRBJ2-7; perhaps TRBD1 as D (6 bases). The germline V and J ends were trimmed by 8 bases and 0 bases, with 14 bases remaining between them. The germline V gene has CDR1 MDHEN and CDR2 SYDVKM. The CDR3 consists of 14 residues. The CDR3 region is CASRHPDSSYEQYF. The CDR3 nucleotides read TGTGCCAGCCGGCACCCGGACAGCTCCTACGAGCAGTACTTC. The full variable domain, with the rest looked up from reference TRBV28 and TRBJ2-7, is DVKVTQSSRYLVKRTGEKVFLECVQDMDHENMFWYRQDPGLGLRLIYFSYDVKMKEKGDIPEGYSVSREKKERFSLILESASTNQTSMYLCASRHPDSSYEQYFGPGTRLTVT.

The V and J genes are TRBV4-1 and TRBJ2-7; 8 bases fit TRBD2. The V and J ends lost 0 bases and 2 bases, in that order; junction bases with no gene match: 3. CDR1 and CDR2 (germline): MGHRA, YSYEKL. The CDR3 covers 15 residues. This chain's CDR3 is CASSQELAVAYEQYF. The CDR3 region has the DNA TGCGCCAGCAGCCAAGAACTAGCGGTTGCCTACGAGCAGTACTTC.

The chain employs TRBV5-6 and TRBJ2-4, with D tentatively TRBD1 (6 bases). Trimming pared 4 bases from V and 3 bases from J, leaving 14 bases between. The CDR3 totals 15 residues. The germline V gene encodes CDR1 SGHDT and CDR2 YYEEEE. The CDR3, as DNA: TGTGCCAGCAGCAGGTCGACAGGTGGCAAAAACATTCAGTACTTC. Protein sequence: CASSRSTGGKNIQYF.

This clone was seen only a few times. V and J are TRBV28 and TRBJ2-1, with 14 bases fitting TRBD2. V trimming: 8 bases; J trimming: 9 bases; junction bases outside the gene matches: 12. Germline V gene data show CDR1 as MDHEN and CDR2 as SYDVKM. The CDR3 runs 16 residues. The DNA of the CDR3 is TGTGCCAGCGGCCATCCGGGACTAGCGGGAGCTGGTGAGCAGTTCTTC. Amino acids: CASGHPGLAGAGEQFF.